This TCR beta chain originates from a study of blood T cells in healthy people across ages. This clonotype appeared a few times. Its target is not known. Points from the study as a whole: Per million T cells, TCR beta diversity dropped about linearly as age rose.

The use of a sample-barcoded 5' primer and a J-beta primer mix characterized a second PCR of about 7 to 12 cycles. TCRdb recomputed calls from the 5' RACE reads with MiXCR, one row per CDR3 protein. The sample includes 1.2 million to 1.5 million distinct CDR3 sequences, 59% of them seen just once. No fewer than 6 million PBMCs went into each sample. The CDR3 contains 15 residues. Unmatched junction bases numbered 8, after V lost 3 bases and J lost 10 bases. The sequenced sample consisted of blood. The sequence derives from a man between 18 and 29 years old in good health. This rearrangement joins TRBV12-3 or TRBV12-4 to TRBJ2-1, with 11 bases fitting TRBD2. CDR3 nucleotides: TGTGCCAGCAGTTTTCTCCTAGCGGGAGGAGGAGAGCAGTTCTTC. Amino acids: CASSFLLAGGGEQFF.